The 9 T cell receptor beta chains below were found in one sample sequenced in a study of patients and donors after allogeneic stem cell transplantation. TCRdb reanalysed the RT-PCR reads using MiXCR and keeps one entry per CDR3 protein. The table lists some 880,000 distinct CDR3 sequences, more than 15% of them singletons. The sequencing input was blood, either unsorted or a sorted T cell fraction (not recorded which). The receptors were sampled from a human donor who was either an allogeneic HSCT recipient or a stem cell or donor lymphocyte infusion donor (not recorded which). It is not recorded whose cells these are; they may come from a transplant donor.

This chain joins TRBV24-1 and TRBJ1-5, with 7 bases lining up with TRBD1. V lost 0 bases, J lost 0 bases, and 7 bases stayed unmatched. This CDR3 comprises 18 residues. CDR1 and CDR2 (germline): KGHDR, SFDVKD. CDR3 DNA: TGTGCCACCAGTGATTTGAAGGGACAGAGATATAGCAATCAGCCCCAGCATTTT. It encodes CATSDLKGQRYSNQPQHF.

CDR3 nucleotide sequence: TGTGCCATCAGTGGGAAACAGGGTTTGGGGCAGCCCCAGCATTTT. It is translated as CAISGKQGLGQPQHF. The V gene is TRBV10-3, the J gene TRBJ1-5; a weak D match, TRBD1 (6 bases). The length of the CDR3 is 15 residues. Looked up from germline, CDR1 is ENHRY and CDR2 is SYGVKD. V lost 4 bases and J 7 bases, leaving 17 bases between the germline ends.

The chain uses TRBV5-6 and TRBJ2-2, with TRBD1 matching 10 bases. Trimming took 3 bases from V and 1 from J; bases not matched to a gene: 3. The length of the CDR3 is 16 residues. Germline V gene lookup returns CDR1 SGHDT and CDR2 YYEEEE. CDR3 protein: CASSWDRGKNTGELFF. Written as DNA, the CDR3 is TGTGCCAGCAGCTGGGACAGGGGAAAGAACACCGGGGAGCTGTTTTTT. The variable domain in full, completed from reference TRBV5-6 and TRBJ2-2, reads DAGVTQSPTHLIKTRGQQVTLRCSPKSGHDTVSWYQQALGQGPQFIFQYYEEEERQRGNFPDRFSGHQFPNYSSELNVNALLLGDSALYLCASSWDRGKNTGELFFGEGSRLTVL.

The chain links TRBV29-1 to TRBJ2-3; 9 bases align to TRBD1. Unmatched junction bases numbered 4, after V lost 7 bases and J lost 2 bases. The germline V gene encodes CDR1 SQVTM and CDR2 ANQGSEA. The length of the CDR3 is 13 residues. CDR3 residues: CSAGQGNTDTQYF. The CDR3 nucleotides are TGCAGCGCCGGACAGGGGAACACAGATACGCAGTATTTT.

J is TRBJ1-3 and V is TRBV12-3 or TRBV12-4, with 7 bases aligning to TRBD1. This CDR3 has 14 residues. The V segment lost 6 bases and the J segment 0 bases; nucleotides outside the gene matches: 2. CDR3 in amino acids: CASRGTDSGNTIYF. CDR3 nucleotide sequence: TGTGCCAGCAGGGGGACAGACTCTGGAAACACCATATATTTT.

This clonotype was detected many times. An end of the junction does not agree with germline; a read error may underlie this. V usage is TRBV5-1 and J usage is TRBJ1-1, with unresolved D. The CDR3 contains 11 residues. From germline, CDR1 is SGHRS and CDR2 YFSETQ. DNA of the CDR3: TGCGCCAGCAGCTTGGGGACCCACCGTAGCTTT. Protein sequence: CASSLGTHRSF. The complete variable domain, with remaining parts taken from reference TRBV5-1 and TRBJ1-1, reads KAGVTQTPRYLIKTRGQQVTLSCSPISGHRSVSWYQQTPGQGLQFLFEYFSETQRNKGNFPGRFSGRQFSNSRSEMNVSTLELGDSALYLCASSLGTHRSFGQGTRLTVV.

The rearrangement joins TRBV5-1 to TRBJ2-7; D uncertain. Trimming cost V 0 bases and J 6 bases, with 10 bases left between them. The CDR3 consists of 13 residues. Germline assignment: CDR1 SGHRS and CDR2 YFSETQ. The CDR3 DNA sequence: TGCGCCAGCAGCTTGGTCGGCATCGGCGAGCAGTACTTC. Translation gives CASSLVGIGEQYF.

A few counts support this clonotype. This chain uses TRBV9 with TRBJ2-7, with 9 bases fitting TRBD1. The junction had 2 bases not matched to a gene; V was cut back by 0 bases and J by 1 base. The CDR3 loop spans 15 amino acids. The V gene's germline CDR1 is SGDLS and CDR2 YYNGEE. CDR3 sequence reads: CASSVGDRDSYEQYF. The DNA for the CDR3 is TGTGCCAGCAGCGTAGGGGACAGGGATTCCTACGAGCAGTACTTC. The full variable domain, with the rest looked up from reference TRBV9 and TRBJ2-7, is DSGVTQTPKHLITATGQRVTLRCSPRSGDLSVYWYQQSLDQGLQFLIQYYNGEERAKGNILERFSAQQFPDLHSELNLSSLELGDSALYFCASSVGDRDSYEQYFGPGTRLTVT.

DNA of the CDR3: TGTGCCACCAGCAGAGTGGGGGACATAGCCTACGAGCAGTACTTC. Residues: CATSRVGDIAYEQYF. This chain connects TRBV15 to TRBJ2-7, with D possibly being TRBD1 (6 bases). The CDR3 length is 15 residues. Per the germline V gene, CDR1 is LNHNV and CDR2 is YYDKDF (reference sequence). Trimming pared 1 base from V and 2 bases from J, leaving 12 bases between.